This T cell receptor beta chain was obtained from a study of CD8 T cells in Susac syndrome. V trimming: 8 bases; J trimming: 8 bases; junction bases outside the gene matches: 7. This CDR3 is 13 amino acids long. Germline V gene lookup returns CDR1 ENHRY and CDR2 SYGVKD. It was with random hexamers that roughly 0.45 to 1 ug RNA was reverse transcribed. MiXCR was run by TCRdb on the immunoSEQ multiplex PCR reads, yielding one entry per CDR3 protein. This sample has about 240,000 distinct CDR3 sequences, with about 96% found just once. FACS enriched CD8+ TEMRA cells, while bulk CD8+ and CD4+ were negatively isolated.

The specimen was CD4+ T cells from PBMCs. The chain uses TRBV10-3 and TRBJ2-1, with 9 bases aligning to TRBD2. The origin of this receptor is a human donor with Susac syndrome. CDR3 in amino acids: CAIHPAGGDEQFF. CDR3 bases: TGTGCCATCCACCCAGCGGGGGGCGATGAGCAGTTCTTC.